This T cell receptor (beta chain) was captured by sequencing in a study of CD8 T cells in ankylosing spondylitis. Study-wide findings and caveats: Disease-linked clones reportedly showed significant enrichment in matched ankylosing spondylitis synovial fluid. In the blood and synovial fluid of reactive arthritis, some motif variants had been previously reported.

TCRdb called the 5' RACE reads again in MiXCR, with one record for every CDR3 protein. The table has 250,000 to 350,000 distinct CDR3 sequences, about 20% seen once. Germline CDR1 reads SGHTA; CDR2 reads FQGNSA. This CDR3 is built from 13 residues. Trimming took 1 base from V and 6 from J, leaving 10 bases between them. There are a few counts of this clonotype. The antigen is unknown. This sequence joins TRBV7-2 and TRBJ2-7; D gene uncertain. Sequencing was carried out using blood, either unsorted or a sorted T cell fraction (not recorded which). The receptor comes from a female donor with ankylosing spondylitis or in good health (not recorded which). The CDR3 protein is CASSLGGQLEQYF. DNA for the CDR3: TGTGCCAGCAGCTTAGGAGGCCAGCTCGAGCAGTACTTC.